This TCR beta chain is drawn from a study of blood T cell repertoires in COVID-19. The wider study: Samples came from the United States, Italy and Spain, spanning acute and convalescent COVID-19. T cells, B-cell-depleted T cells, or PBMCs supplied cDNA or gDNA.

This clone was detected a few times. Enrollment of patients from Seattle took place during active infection, with longitudinal follow-up. Per the authors' pipeline: Counts of nucleated cells, estimated from reference gene primer amplification, were obtained. Assay: immunoSEQ multiplex PCR; the TCRdb copy retains only in-frame clones and omits some. V, J and clone size were drawn from that table, and D and trimming were deduced from the DNA. The table records fewer than 200,000 clones, roughly 82% of them present only once. The sequencing sample was made of peripheral blood. The clonotype originates from a woman aged 40 to 50 with COVID-19, enrolled during active disease.

CDR3 coding DNA: TGTGCCAGCAGCCCCTCCAGCTCTGGAAACACCATATATTTT. This translates into CASSPSSSGNTIYF. The rearrangement links TRBV7-9 to TRBJ1-3; D not resolved. CDR3 length: 14 residues. Trimming removed 5 bases at V and 0 bases at J, with 8 bases between. In germline, CDR1 is SEHNR, CDR2 FQNEAQ (reference sequence). The whole variable domain, filled in from reference TRBV7-9 and TRBJ1-3, reads DTGVSQNPRHKITKRGQNVTFRCDPISEHNRLYWYRQTLGQGPEFLTYFQNEAQLEKSRLLSDRFSAERPKGSFSTLEIQRTEQGDSAMYLCASSPSSSGNTIYFGEGSWLTVV.